Following are 19 T cell receptor beta chains from one sample sequenced in a study of blood T cells in healthy people across ages. A second PCR of 7 to 11 cycles used a sample-barcoded 5' primer and a J-beta primer mix. A single record per CDR3 protein comes from TCRdb applying MiXCR to the 5' RACE reads. Among about 930,000 distinct CDR3 sequences, roughly 28% were seen once, and the ten largest hold 9.5% to 13%. The sample was also linked to a second study, of T cells of mothers and their children.

Sequencing was done on a sample of blood. The receptors shown here come from a woman between 35 and 50 years old in good health.

The rearrangement links TRBV2 to TRBJ1-4; 7 bases agree with TRBD1. The CDR3 extends over 17 amino acids. J gave up 0 bases and V 6 bases, and 10 bases lay outside the gene matches. Germline assignment: CDR1 SNHLY and CDR2 FYNNEI. The CDR3 sequence is CASRTQGSLPTNEKLFF. The CDR3 DNA is TGTGCCAGCAGAACACAGGGGTCTCTCCCAACTAATGAAAAACTGTTTTTT.

This sequence joins TRBV20-1 and TRBJ1-1; 9 bases agree with TRBD1. The germline gives CDR1 DFQATT, CDR2 SNEGSKA (reference sequence). J was trimmed by 5 bases and V by 5 bases; bases with no gene match: 6. This CDR3 contains 13 residues. CDR3: CSAVGTGSTEAFF. In nucleotides, the CDR3 is TGCAGTGCTGTAGGGACAGGGAGTACTGAAGCTTTCTTT.

The rearrangement joins TRBV7-9 to TRBJ2-7; no definite D call. The closer fit of TRBJ2-5 to the DNA end suggests the J call may be wrong. The CDR3 contains 14 residues. From germline, CDR1 is SEHNR and CDR2 FQNEAQ (reference sequence). The CDR3 is CASSFRTPAGTQYF. DNA of the CDR3: TGTGCCAGCAGCTTTCGGACGCCCGCTGGGACCCAGTACTTC.

There are a few counts of this clonotype. The CDR3 sequence: CASSFPRGVKYF. CDR3 nucleotides: TGTGCCAGCAGCTTCCCTAGGGGGGTTAAGTACTTC. The chain employs TRBV7-2 and TRBJ2-7; the D gene could be TRBD1 or TRBD2 (6 bases each). From germline, CDR1 is SGHTA and CDR2 FQGNSA. There are 12 residues in the CDR3. V was clipped by 3 bases and J by 11 bases, with 14 bases between them.

CDR3 in DNA: TGTGCCAGCAGCGTGGATACGACAGGGGGCAGGGAGCAGTTCTTC. As protein: CASSVDTTGGREQFF. The rearrangement joins TRBV5-5 to TRBJ2-1, with 10 bases that match TRBD1. V dropped 4 bases and J dropped 10; count of bases not matched to a gene: 11. The CDR3 extends over 15 amino acids. The V gene's germline CDR1 is SGHKS and CDR2 YYEKEE (reference sequence).

This clonotype was recorded only once. The chain recombines TRBV30 with TRBJ1-1, with D uncertain. The CDR3 is 13 amino acids. Trimming left V 0 bases short and J 7 bases short, with 12 bases between. Germline V gene data show CDR1 as GTSNPN and CDR2 as SVGIG (reference sequence). The CDR3 DNA sequence: TGTGCCTGGAGTGTATCGGGCCGGGATGAAGCTTTCTTT. This encodes CAWSVSGRDEAFF.

This chain uses TRBV12-3 or TRBV12-4 with TRBJ1-1; D is uncertain. The CDR3 spans 12 residues. V gave up 1 base and J gave up 6 bases, with 6 bases separating them. The CDR3 region is CASSLGASEAFF. Written as DNA, the CDR3 is TGTGCCAGCAGTTTAGGCGCCTCTGAAGCTTTCTTT.

The chain employs TRBV7-2 and TRBJ1-1; D gene unclear. Trimming took 1 base from V and 4 from J, leaving 7 bases between them. Germline CDR1 reads SGHTA; CDR2 reads FQGNSA. This CDR3 region has 13 residues. CDR3 DNA sequence: TGTGCCAGCAGCTTAGGCAGCTTCACTGAAGCTTTCTTT. Residues: CASSLGSFTEAFF.

This clonotype was detected a few times. The V and J genes are TRBV5-1 and TRBJ1-2; 8 bases line up with TRBD1. Germline-derived CDR1 and CDR2 are SGHRS and YFSETQ. This CDR3 is 12 amino acids long. J gave up 8 bases and V 6 bases, and 6 bases lay outside the gene matches. The CDR3 nucleotides read TGCGCCAGCACCTCGGACAGGGAAGGCTACACCTTC. Protein product: CASTSDREGYTF.

This clonotype was seen a single time. The chain joins TRBV5-6 to TRBJ2-3; a possible D gene is TRBD2 (5 bases). The CDR3 contains 15 residues. Germline V gene lookup returns CDR1 SGHDT and CDR2 YYEEEE. Trimming pared 6 bases from V and 4 bases from J, leaving 18 bases between. The chain's CDR3 is CASTPLAGEADTQYF. The DNA for the CDR3 is TGTGCCAGCACCCCCCTAGCCGGAGAAGCAGATACGCAGTATTTT.

This clonotype was seen a few times. CDR3 sequence reads: CASSREGGLATEAFF. The CDR3 DNA reads TGTGCCAGCAGCCGAGAGGGGGGGTTGGCCACTGAAGCTTTCTTT. The rearrangement uses TRBV7-9 and TRBJ1-1; tentative D call: TRBD1 (6 bases). V was clipped by 5 bases and J by 4 bases, with 17 bases between them. The CDR3 contains 15 residues. Germline CDR1 SEHNR, CDR2 FQNEAQ (reference sequence).

The chain employs TRBV27 and TRBJ2-7; D is perhaps TRBD1 (5 bases). The CDR3 totals 13 residues. The ends were cut back, 7 bases at V and 1 base at J, with 11 bases in the middle. Germline CDR1 reads MNHEY; CDR2 reads SMNVEV (reference sequence). CDR3 DNA: TGTGCCAGCAAGGAGACAGCGTCCTACGAGCAGTACTTC. Its translation: CASKETASYEQYF.

Only a few counts were recorded for this clonotype. The V gene is TRBV6-5, the J gene TRBJ1-5; D may be TRBD1 (6 bases). Germline V lookup: CDR1 MNHEY, CDR2 SVGAGI. With 2 bases removed from V and 2 bases from J, the gap between germline ends came to 7 bases. This CDR3 is 14 amino acids long. CDR3 sequence: CASSYGQRNQPQHF. The CDR3 coding sequence is TGTGCCAGCAGTTACGGACAGCGCAATCAGCCCCAGCATTTT.

Note on this clonotype: Since no conserved phenylalanine or tryptophan closes the CDR3, a read error is the likely cause. This chain connects TRBV5-1 to TRBJ2-5; D tentatively fits TRBD1 or TRBD2 (5 bases each). Germline V gene sequence: CDR1 SGHRS, CDR2 YFSETQ. This CDR3 spans 15 amino acids. Trimming took off 4 bases at V and 2 bases at J, with 15 bases between the two ends. The CDR3 DNA sequence: TGCGCCAGCAGCGAGTCAGGTGGGGGTCAAGAGACCCAGTACCTC. Protein sequence: CASSESGGGQETQYL.

This clonotype was observed a handful of times. V is TRBV7-2 and J is TRBJ1-1, with TRBD1 identical over 7 bases. This CDR3 spans 12 amino acids. V lost 5 bases, J lost 8 bases, and 5 bases stayed unmatched. Germline CDR1 SGHTA, CDR2 FQGNSA. The CDR3 here is CASSRQGGEAFF. The CDR3 DNA reads as TGTGCCAGCAGCCGTCAGGGGGGCGAAGCTTTCTTT.

This clonotype was observed many times. The chain has TRBV7-2 and TRBJ1-2; tentative D call: TRBD1 (6 bases). There are 11 residues in the CDR3. Germline CDR1 is SGHTA and CDR2 is FQGNSA. Trimming removed 11 bases from V and 4 bases from J, with 11 bases in between. CDR3 sequence: CAGQLLYGYTF. In nucleotides, the CDR3 is TGTGCCGGACAGCTCCTCTATGGCTACACCTTC.

This clonotype was found a few times. The rearrangement joins TRBV20-1 to TRBJ1-1; D unresolved. The germline gives CDR1 DFQATT, CDR2 SNEGSKA (reference sequence). The CDR3 extends over 14 amino acids. V lost 0 bases, J lost 1 base, and 9 bases lay in between. DNA for the CDR3: TGCAGTGCTAGAGACGGTTCTGCGAACACTGAAGCTTTCTTT. Protein product: CSARDGSANTEAFF.

There are a few counts of this clonotype. The chain combines TRBV18 with TRBJ1-4; 10 bases match TRBD1. This CDR3 spans 15 amino acids. V lost 4 bases to trimming and J lost 8 bases; unmatched junction nucleotides: 7. The germline CDR1 and CDR2 sequences are KGHSH and LQKENI. CDR3 nucleotides: TGTGCCAGCTCACTTACCGGGACAGGGGAGGAAAAACTGTTTTTT. Translation gives CASSLTGTGEEKLFF.

In its sample, this clonotype was seen a few times. The chain couples TRBV9 to TRBJ1-3; 7 bases are a match to TRBD1. Germline trimming cut 0 bases from V and 0 bases from J; bases unmatched to any gene: 3. Germline CDR1 reads SGDLS; CDR2 reads YYNGEE. The CDR3 sequence is 16 residues long. CDR3 DNA sequence: TGTGCCAGCAGCGTAGGTCAGGGGGGCTCTGGAAACACCATATATTTT. It codes for CASSVGQGGSGNTIYF.